Sequencing of this TCR beta chain was carried out in a study of memory CD4+ T cells and cytomegalovirus serostatus. The sort gate was single viable CD3+CD4+CD8-CD45RO+ cells for memory CD4+ T cells. CMV serostatus came from serum IgG against pp150, pp28, p38, p52. The protocol was immunoSEQ multiplex PCR, while the TCRdb copy is restricted to in-frame clones and leaves out a portion. The table lists approximately 88,000 clones, roughly 80% of them singletons. The sequencing input was memory CD4+ T cells from blood. The clonotype originates from an adult in good health and CMV-seropositive.

The chain's CDR3 is CASTLAGVYTGELFF. The CDR3 coding sequence is TGTGCCAGTACCCTTGCGGGAGTATATACCGGGGAGCTGTTTTTT. The V gene is TRBV19, the J gene TRBJ2-2; 7 nucleotides align to TRBD2. CDR1 is LNHDA and CDR2 is SQIVND in the germline V gene (reference sequence). The length of the CDR3 is 15 residues. V was clipped by 7 bases and J by 5 bases; unmatched bases: 10.